Shown below are 8 T cell receptor beta chains from a single sample sequenced in a study of T cell responses to AZD1222 COVID-19 vaccine. The table came from immunoSEQ multiplex PCR; TCRdb's copy has only in-frame clones and leaves some out. The data hold some 200,000 clones, with approximately 93% observed a single time. Sequenced material: peripheral blood, taken 28 days after the second AZD1222 dose. The source of these receptors is an adult who received the AZD1222 COVID-19 vaccine.

V usage is TRBV4-1 and J usage is TRBJ2-5, with 8 positions matching TRBD2. V was clipped by 4 bases and J by 5 bases; unmatched bases: 15. CDR3 length equals 17 residues. Germline V lookup: CDR1 MGHRA, CDR2 YSYEKL. In nucleotides, the CDR3 is TGCGCCAGCAGCCCCCCATGGTCGGCGGGGGGTAAGGAGACCCAGTACTTC. Translation: CASSPPWSAGGKETQYF.

This clone was seen just once. The chain recombines TRBV27 with TRBJ1-3, with a weak D call TRBD1 (6 bases). Looked up from germline, CDR1 is MNHEY and CDR2 is SMNVEV (reference sequence). The CDR3 contains 15 residues. V was shortened by 6 bases and J by 0 bases, with 12 bases between the two germline ends. CDR3 in DNA: TGTGCCAGCAGCCCGGGGGCTGGCTCTGGAAACACCATATATTTT. Protein: CASSPGAGSGNTIYF.

This chain uses TRBV2 with TRBJ2-7; TRBD2 matches at 11 bases. Germline values: CDR1 SNHLY, CDR2 FYNNEI. V gave up 3 bases and J gave up 2 bases; unmatched junction bases: 6. The CDR3 contains 16 residues. In DNA, the CDR3 is TGTGCCAGCAGTGATAGGACTAGCGGGCACCCCTACGAGCAGTACTTC. Its protein product is CASSDRTSGHPYEQYF.

The V and J genes are TRBV2 and TRBJ1-1; D call uncertain. The V and J ends lost 1 base and 11 bases respectively, with 11 bases between them. This CDR3 is built from 12 residues. Per germline, CDR1 SNHLY and CDR2 FYNNEI. CDR3 residues: CASSEDSGSAFF. DNA of the CDR3: TGTGCCAGCAGTGAAGACAGCGGGTCGGCTTTCTTT.

The chain uses TRBV6-2 or TRBV6-3 and TRBJ2-1; D is undetermined. V was shortened by 4 bases and J by 11 bases, with 12 bases between the two germline ends. This CDR3 spans 12 amino acids. Germline V gene data show CDR1 as MNHEY and CDR2 as SVGEGT. This CDR3 reads CASSWGLGQQFF. The CDR3 DNA reads TGTGCCAGCAGTTGGGGATTGGGTCAGCAGTTCTTC.

The chain joins TRBV12-3 or TRBV12-4 to TRBJ2-3; TRBD2 agrees at 7 bases. V lost 6 bases, J lost 1 base, and 1 base stayed unmatched. CDR3 size: 13 residues. CDR3 sequence (DNA): TGTGCCAGCAGCCTAGCGGGCACAGATACGCAGTATTTT. Its translation is CASSLAGTDTQYF.

The gene calls are TRBV19 and TRBJ1-5; perhaps TRBD1 as D (5 bases). V was clipped by 5 bases and J by 2 bases, with 13 bases between them. The CDR3 totals 15 residues. Germline V gene sequence: CDR1 LNHDA, CDR2 SQIVND (reference sequence). The CDR3 DNA reads TGTGCCAGTAGTGCCTGGGGGACTGGCAATCAGCCCCAGCATTTT. This codes for CASSAWGTGNQPQHF.

The genes are TRBV11-2 and TRBJ2-5, with D perhaps being TRBD1 or TRBD2 (5 bases each). Trimming removed 0 bases at V and 7 bases at J, with 15 bases between. The CDR3 extends over 15 amino acids. Germline V gene lookup returns CDR1 SGHAT and CDR2 FQNNGV. CDR3 sequence: CASSLERAQGGTQYF. The CDR3 region has the DNA TGTGCCAGCAGCTTAGAGAGGGCGCAGGGCGGGACCCAGTACTTC.